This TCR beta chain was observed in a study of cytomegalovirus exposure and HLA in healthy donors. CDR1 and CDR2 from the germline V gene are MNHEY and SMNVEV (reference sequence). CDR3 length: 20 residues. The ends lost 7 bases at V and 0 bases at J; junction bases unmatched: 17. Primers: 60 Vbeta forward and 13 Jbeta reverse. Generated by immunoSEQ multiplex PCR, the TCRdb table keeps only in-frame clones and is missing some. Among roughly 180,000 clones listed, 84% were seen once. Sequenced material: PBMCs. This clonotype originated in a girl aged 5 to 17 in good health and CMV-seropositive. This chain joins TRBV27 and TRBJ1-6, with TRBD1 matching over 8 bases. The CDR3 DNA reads TGTGCCAGCACTACTAAATCAGGAAACAGGGGGATCTCCTATAATTCACCCCTCCACTTT. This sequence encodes CASTTKSGNRGISYNSPLHF.